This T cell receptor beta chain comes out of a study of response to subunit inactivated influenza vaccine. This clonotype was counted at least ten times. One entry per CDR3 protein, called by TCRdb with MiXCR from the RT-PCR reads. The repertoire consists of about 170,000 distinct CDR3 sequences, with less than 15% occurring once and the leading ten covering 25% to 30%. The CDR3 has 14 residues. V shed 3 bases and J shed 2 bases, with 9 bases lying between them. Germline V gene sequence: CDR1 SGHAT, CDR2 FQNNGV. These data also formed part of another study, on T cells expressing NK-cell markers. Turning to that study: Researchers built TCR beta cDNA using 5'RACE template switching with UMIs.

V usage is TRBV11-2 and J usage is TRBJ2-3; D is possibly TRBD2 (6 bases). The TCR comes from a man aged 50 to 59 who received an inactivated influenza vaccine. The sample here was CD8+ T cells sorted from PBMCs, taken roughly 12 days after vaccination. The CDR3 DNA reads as TGTGCCAGCAGCTTTGAGCGGGTCACAGATACGCAGTATTTT. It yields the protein CASSFERVTDTQYF.